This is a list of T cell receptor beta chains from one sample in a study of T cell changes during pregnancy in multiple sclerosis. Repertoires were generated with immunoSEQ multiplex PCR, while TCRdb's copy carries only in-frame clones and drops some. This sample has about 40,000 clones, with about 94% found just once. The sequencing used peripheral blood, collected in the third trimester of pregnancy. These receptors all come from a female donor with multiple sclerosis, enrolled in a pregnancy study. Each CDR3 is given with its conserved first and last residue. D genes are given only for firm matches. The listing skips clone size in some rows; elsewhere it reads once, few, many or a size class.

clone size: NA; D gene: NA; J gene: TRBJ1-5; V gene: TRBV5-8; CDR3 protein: CASSPLEGSEGDQPQHF; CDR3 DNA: TGTGCCAGCAGCCCGTTGGAGGGGAGCGAAGGCGATCAGCCCCAGCATTTT
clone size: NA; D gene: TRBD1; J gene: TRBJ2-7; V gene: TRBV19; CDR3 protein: CASSIVGDSTYEQYF; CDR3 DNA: TGTGCCAGTAGTATAGTCGGGGACAGCACCTACGAGCAGTACTTC
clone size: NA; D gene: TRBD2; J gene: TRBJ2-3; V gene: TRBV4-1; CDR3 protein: CASSPAPGLAGNTDTQYF; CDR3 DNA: TGCGCCAGCAGCCCCGCCCCGGGACTAGCGGGGAACACAGATACGCAGTATTTT
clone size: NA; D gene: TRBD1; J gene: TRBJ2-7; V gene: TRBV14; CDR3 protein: CASSQTAGTGSVEQYF; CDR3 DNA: TGTGCCAGCAGCCAAACAGCCGGGACAGGGAGTGTCGAGCAGTACTTC
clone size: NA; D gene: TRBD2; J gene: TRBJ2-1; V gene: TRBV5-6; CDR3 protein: CASSLGQGSSGRVREQFF; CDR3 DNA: TGTGCCAGCAGCTTGGGACAGGGCTCTAGCGGGAGGGTCCGGGAGCAGTTCTTC
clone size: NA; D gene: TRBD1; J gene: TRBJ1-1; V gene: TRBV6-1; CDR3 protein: CASRAGTVNTEAFF; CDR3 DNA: TGTGCCAGCAGGGCCGGGACAGTGAACACTGAAGCTTTCTTT
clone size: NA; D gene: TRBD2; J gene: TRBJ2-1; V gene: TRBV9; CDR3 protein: CASSVGLAGDYNEQFF; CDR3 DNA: TGTGCCAGCAGCGTAGGGCTAGCGGGGGACTACAATGAGCAGTTCTTC
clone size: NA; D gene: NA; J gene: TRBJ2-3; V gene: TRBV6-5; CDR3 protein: CASSPLSIADTQYF; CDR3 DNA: TGTGCCAGCAGTCCACTCTCGATAGCGGATACGCAGTATTTT
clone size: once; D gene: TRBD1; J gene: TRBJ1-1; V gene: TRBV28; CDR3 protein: CASSFVPSKGQIRTEAFF; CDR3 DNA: TGTGCCAGCAGTTTCGTCCCTTCAAAGGGACAGATACGGACTGAAGCTTTCTTT
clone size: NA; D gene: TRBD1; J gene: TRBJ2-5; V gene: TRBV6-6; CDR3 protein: CAIKPGQGAHQETQYF; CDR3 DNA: TGTGCTATTAAGCCCGGACAGGGGGCTCACCAAGAGACCCAGTACTTC
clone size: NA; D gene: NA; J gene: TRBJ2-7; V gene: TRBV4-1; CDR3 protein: CASSQGLFLINEQYF; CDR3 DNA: TGCGCCAGCAGCCAAGGACTCTTCTTGATCAACGAGCAGTACTTC
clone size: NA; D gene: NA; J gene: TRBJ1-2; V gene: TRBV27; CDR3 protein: CASSLSGAQGYTF; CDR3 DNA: TGTGCCAGCAGTTTATCGGGGGCGCAGGGCTACACCTTC
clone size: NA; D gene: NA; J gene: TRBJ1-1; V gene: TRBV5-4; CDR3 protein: CASSLGSLRGASEAFF; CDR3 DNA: TGTGCCAGCAGCTTGGGTTCGTTGCGGGGGGCATCGGAAGCTTTCTTT
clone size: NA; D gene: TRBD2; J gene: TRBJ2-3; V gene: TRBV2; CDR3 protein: CASSETSGGVAVDTQYF; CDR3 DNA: TGTGCCAGCAGTGAGACTAGCGGGGGGGTTGCAGTGGATACGCAGTATTTT
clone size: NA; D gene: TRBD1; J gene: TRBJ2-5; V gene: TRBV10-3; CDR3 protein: CAIRGTGSQETQYF; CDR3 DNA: TGTGCCATCAGGGGGACAGGGAGTCAAGAGACCCAGTACTTC
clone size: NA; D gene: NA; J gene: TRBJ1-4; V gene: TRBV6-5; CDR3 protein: CASSLGGSEKLFF; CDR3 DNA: TGTGCCAGCAGCTTGGGCGGGTCTGAAAAACTGTTTTTT
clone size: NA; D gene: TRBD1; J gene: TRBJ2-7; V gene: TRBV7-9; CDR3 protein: CASSSPQGQGTYEQYF; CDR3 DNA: TGTGCCAGCAGCTCACCCCAGGGACAGGGGACCTACGAGCAGTACTTC
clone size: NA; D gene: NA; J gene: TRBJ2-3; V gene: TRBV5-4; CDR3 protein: CASSLGGTDTQYF; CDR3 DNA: TGTGCCAGCAGCTTGGGCGGCACAGATACGCAGTATTTT
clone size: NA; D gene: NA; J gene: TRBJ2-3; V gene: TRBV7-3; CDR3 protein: CASSSGTDTQYF; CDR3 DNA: TGTGCCAGCAGCTCGGGCACAGATACGCAGTATTTT
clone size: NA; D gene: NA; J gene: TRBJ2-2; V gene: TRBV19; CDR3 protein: CASSTGLTGELFF; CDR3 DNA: TGTGCCAGTAGTACGGGACTTACCGGGGAGCTGTTTTTT
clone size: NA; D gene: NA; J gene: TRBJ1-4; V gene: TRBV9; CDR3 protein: CASSLNSEKLFF; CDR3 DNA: TGTGCCAGCAGCCTGAACTCAGAAAAACTGTTTTTT
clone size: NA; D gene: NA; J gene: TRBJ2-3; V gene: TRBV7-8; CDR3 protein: CASTSGGASTDTQYF; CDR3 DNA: TGTGCCAGCACCTCTGGGGGGGCTAGCACAGATACGCAGTATTTT
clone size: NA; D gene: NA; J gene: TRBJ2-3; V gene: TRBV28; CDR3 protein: CASSFWRTLSTDTQYF; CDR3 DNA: TGTGCCAGCAGTTTTTGGCGGACACTTAGCACAGATACGCAGTATTTT
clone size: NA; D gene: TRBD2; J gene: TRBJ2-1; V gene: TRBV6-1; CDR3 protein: CASRTAGGRDEQFF; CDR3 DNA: TGTGCCAGCAGGACAGCGGGAGGTAGGGATGAGCAGTTCTTC
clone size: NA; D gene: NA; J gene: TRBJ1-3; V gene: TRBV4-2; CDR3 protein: CASVFRVGSSGNTIYF; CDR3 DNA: TGTGCCAGCGTTTTCCGAGTCGGGTCCTCTGGAAACACCATATATTTT
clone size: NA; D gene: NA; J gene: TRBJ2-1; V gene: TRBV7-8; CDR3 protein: CASSLARGNYNTEQFF; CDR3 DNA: TGTGCCAGCAGCTTAGCGAGGGGGAACTACAATACGGAGCAGTTCTTC
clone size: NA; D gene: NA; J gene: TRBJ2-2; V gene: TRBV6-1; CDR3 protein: CASSELRNTGELFF; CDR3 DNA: TGTGCCAGCAGTGAACTTAGGAACACCGGGGAGCTGTTTTTT
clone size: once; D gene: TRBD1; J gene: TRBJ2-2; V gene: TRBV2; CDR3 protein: CASREGTGARTGELFF; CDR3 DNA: TGTGCCAGCAGGGAAGGGACAGGGGCGAGGACCGGGGAGCTGTTTTTT
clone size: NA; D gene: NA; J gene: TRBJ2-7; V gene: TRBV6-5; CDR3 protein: CASSYTRDSSYEQYF; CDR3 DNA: TGTGCCAGCAGTTACACGCGGGACAGTAGCTACGAGCAGTACTTC
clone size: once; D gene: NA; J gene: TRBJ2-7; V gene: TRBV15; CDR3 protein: CATSRLTGSSYEQYF; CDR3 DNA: TGTGCCACCAGCAGGCTTACGGGGTCTTCCTACGAGCAGTACTTC
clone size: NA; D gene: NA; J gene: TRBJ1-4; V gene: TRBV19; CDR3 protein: CASRTVDEKLFF; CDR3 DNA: TGTGCCAGTAGAACAGTGGATGAAAAACTGTTTTTT
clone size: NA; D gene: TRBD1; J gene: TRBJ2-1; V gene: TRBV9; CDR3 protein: CASSAGQGYSDEQFF; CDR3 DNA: TGTGCCAGCAGCGCAGGACAGGGGTATAGCGATGAGCAGTTCTTC
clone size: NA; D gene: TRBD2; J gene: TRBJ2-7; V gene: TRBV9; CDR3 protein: CASSAEAHSGLAGGEQYF; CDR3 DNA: TGTGCCAGCAGCGCCGAGGCTCACTCGGGACTAGCGGGAGGAGAGCAGTACTTC
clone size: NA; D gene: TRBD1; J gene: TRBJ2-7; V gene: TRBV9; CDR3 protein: CASSVGAGTGIVEQYF; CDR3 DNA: TGTGCCAGCAGCGTAGGGGCCGGGACAGGGATCGTCGAGCAGTACTTC
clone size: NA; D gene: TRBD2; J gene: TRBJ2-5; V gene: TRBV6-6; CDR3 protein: CARGGPLAVLETQYF; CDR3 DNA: TGTGCTCGGGGGGGGCCACTGGCGGTTTTAGAGACCCAGTACTTC
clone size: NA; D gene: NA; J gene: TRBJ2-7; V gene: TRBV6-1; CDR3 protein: CASSEEAGSSYEQYF; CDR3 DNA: TGTGCCAGCAGTGAAGAGGCGGGCAGCTCCTACGAGCAGTACTTC
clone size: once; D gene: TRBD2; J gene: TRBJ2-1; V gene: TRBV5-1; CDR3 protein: CASSLGLAGVVEQFF; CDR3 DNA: TGCGCCAGCAGCTTGGGGCTAGCGGGAGTGGTTGAGCAGTTCTTC
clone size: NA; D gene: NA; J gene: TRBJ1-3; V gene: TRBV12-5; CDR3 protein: CASGAFGNTIYF; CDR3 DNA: TGTGCTAGTGGGGCTTTTGGAAACACCATATATTTT
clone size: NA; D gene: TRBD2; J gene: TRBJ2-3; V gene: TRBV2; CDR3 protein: CASSERSRRGADTQYF; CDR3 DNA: TGTGCCAGCAGTGAACGGTCTCGCCGGGGGGCAGATACGCAGTATTTT
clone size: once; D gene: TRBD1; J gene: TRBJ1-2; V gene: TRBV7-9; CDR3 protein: CASSLEGRGTSGYTF; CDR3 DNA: TGTGCCAGCAGCTTAGAGGGCAGGGGGACTTCTGGCTACACCTTC
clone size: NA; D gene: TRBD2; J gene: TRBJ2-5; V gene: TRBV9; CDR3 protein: CASSASPSGGETQYF; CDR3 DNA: TGTGCCAGCAGCGCCTCCCCTTCGGGGGGTGAGACCCAGTACTTC
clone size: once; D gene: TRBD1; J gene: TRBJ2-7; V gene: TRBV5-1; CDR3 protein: CASSVGQGATWEQYF; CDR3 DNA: TGCGCCAGCAGCGTGGGACAGGGGGCGACGTGGGAGCAGTACTTC
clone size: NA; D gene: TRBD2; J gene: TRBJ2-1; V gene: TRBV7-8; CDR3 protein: CASSISERGGRGEQFF; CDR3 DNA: TGTGCCAGCAGCATCAGTGAGCGGGGGGGCCGAGGTGAGCAGTTCTTC
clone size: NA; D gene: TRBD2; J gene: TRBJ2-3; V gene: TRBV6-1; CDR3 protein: CASRVAGGLDTQYF; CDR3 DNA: TGTGCCAGCAGGGTGGCGGGAGGCCTGGATACGCAGTATTTT
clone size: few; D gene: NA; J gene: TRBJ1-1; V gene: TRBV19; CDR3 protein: CASSMIGGVGTEAFF; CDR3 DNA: TGTGCCAGTAGTATGATAGGAGGGGTGGGCACTGAAGCTTTCTTT
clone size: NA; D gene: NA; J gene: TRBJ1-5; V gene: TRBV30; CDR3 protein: CAWSEPSEQGSQPQHF; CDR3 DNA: TGTGCCTGGAGTGAACCTTCGGAGCAGGGGAGCCAGCCCCAGCATTTT
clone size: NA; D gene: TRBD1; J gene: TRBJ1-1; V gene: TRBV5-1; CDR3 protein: CASSSRTGRNTEAFF; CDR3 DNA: TGCGCCAGCAGCTCCCGGACAGGGAGGAACACTGAAGCTTTCTTT
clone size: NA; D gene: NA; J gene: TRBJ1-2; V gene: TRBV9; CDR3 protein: CASRSQGQDGYTF; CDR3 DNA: TGTGCCAGCAGGAGTCAGGGGCAGGATGGCTACACCTTC
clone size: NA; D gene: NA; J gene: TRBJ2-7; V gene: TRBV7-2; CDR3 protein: CASSKAGTRYEQYF; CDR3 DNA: TGTGCCAGCAGCAAAGCCGGGACTCGCTACGAGCAGTACTTC
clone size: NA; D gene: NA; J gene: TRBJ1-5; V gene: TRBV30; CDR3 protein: CAWRNRYSNQPQHF; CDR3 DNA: TGTGCCTGGAGGAACAGATATAGCAATCAGCCCCAGCATTTT
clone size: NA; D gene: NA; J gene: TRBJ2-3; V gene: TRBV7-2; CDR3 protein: CASSLAAGADTQYF; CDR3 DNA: TGTGCCAGCAGCTTAGCGGCAGGGGCAGATACGCAGTATTTT
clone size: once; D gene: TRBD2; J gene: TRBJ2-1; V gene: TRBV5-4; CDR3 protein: CASSDRTSGGGPHNEQFF; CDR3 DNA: TGTGCCAGCAGCGACAGGACTAGCGGGGGGGGCCCCCACAATGAGCAGTTCTTC
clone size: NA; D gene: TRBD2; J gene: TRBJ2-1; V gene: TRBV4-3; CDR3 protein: CASSQGTGTSGSGEQFF; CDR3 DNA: TGCGCCAGCAGCCAAGGGACCGGGACTAGCGGGTCCGGGGAGCAGTTCTTC
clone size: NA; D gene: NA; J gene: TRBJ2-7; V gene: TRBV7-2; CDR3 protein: CASSPRLTYEQYF; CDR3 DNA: TGTGCCAGCAGCCCCCGGTTGACCTACGAGCAGTACTTC
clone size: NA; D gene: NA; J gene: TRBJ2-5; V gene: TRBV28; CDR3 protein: CASSFTDFKETQYF; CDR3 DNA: TGTGCCAGCAGTTTCACCGACTTCAAAGAGACCCAGTACTTC
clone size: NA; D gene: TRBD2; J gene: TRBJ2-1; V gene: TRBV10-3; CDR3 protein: CAIRARESEQFF; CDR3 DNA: TGTGCCATCAGAGCGCGGGAGTCTGAGCAGTTCTTC
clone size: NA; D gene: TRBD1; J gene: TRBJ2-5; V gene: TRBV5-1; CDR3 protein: CASSTGQGQETQYF; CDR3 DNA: TGCGCCAGCAGCACCGGACAGGGACAAGAGACCCAGTACTTC
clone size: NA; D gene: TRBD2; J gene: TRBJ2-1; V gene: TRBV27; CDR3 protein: CATLAGNNEQFF; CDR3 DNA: TGTGCCACGCTAGCGGGAAACAATGAGCAGTTCTTC